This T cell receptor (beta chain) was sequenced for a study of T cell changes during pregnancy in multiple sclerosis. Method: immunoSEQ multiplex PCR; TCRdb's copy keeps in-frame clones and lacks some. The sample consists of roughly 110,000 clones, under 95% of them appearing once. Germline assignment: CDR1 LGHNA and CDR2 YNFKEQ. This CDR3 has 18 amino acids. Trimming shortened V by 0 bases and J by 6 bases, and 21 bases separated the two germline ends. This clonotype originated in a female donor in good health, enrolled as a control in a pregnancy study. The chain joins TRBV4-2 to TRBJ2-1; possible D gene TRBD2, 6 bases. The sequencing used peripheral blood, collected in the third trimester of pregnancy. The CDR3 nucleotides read TGTGCCAGCAGCCAAGAGGGGGGACGGGGGACCTTCTCCAATGAGCAGTTCTTC. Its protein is CASSQEGGRGTFSNEQFF.